The text below deals with one TCR beta chain. Its antigen is as yet unknown. CDR1 is MGHDK, CDR2 SYGVNS, per germline. This CDR3 contains 16 residues. The data are from a study of shared clonotypes between healthy human individuals. Across the study: The study used three CD4 naive, three CD4 memory, two CD8 naive and one CD8 memory plate per donor.

Here immunoSEQ multiplex PCR was the method, and the copy in TCRdb shows in-frame clones only, minus some. The repertoire has more than 550,000 clones, roughly 72% of them found once; the top ten carry 1.8%. Study conclusions and caveats: Against clonotypes common to all four donors, non-shared ones had lower generation probabilities. It was expected that sequencing depth would affect clonotype sharing among donors.

The receptor was isolated from a woman in her twenties or thirties in good health. Material for sequencing was memory CD4+ T cells sorted from blood. Subset meaning: CD45RA-negative fraction. The rearrangement uses TRBV25-1 and TRBJ2-5; 8 bases are shared with TRBD1. The J call may be mistaken, given a closer DNA end match to TRBJ2-7. The CDR3, as DNA: TGTGCCAGCAGTCCGACCCCCGGGACAGGCAGGAACGAGCAGTACTTC. This codes for CASSPTPGTGRNEQYF.